A selection of T cell receptor beta chains follows, all from one sample in a study of shared clonotypes between healthy human individuals. Produced via immunoSEQ multiplex PCR; TCRdb's table is partial and in-frame only. This table has around 510,000 clones, about 96% appearing once. The sample taken for sequencing was naive CD4+ T cells sorted from blood. These receptors were collected from a woman in her twenties or thirties in good health. Both conserved end residues are part of each CDR3. The D gene is left open where the match is weak. Only part of the rows carry a size: once, few, many, or a class if the clone is expanded.

D gene,clone size,J gene,V gene,CDR3 protein,CDR3 DNA
-,-,TRBJ2-7,TRBV28,CASSIAGQLSDEQYF,TGTGCCAGCAGTATCGCGGGACAGCTGTCCGACGAGCAGTACTTC
TRBD2,-,TRBJ2-3,TRBV7-7,CASSPGLTYTDTQYF,TGTGCCAGCAGCCCGGGACTAACCTACACAGATACGCAGTATTTT
TRBD1,-,TRBJ1-4,TRBV5-4,CASSSDRTNEKLFF,TGTGCCAGCAGCTCGGACAGGACTAATGAAAAACTGTTTTTT
TRBD2,once,TRBJ2-7,TRBV27,CASSLSGTSGRISYEQYF,TGTGCCAGCAGTTTATCCGGGACTAGCGGGAGGATCTCCTACGAGCAGTACTTC
-,few,TRBJ2-4,TRBV18,CASSKTGAKNIQYF,TGTGCCAGCTCAAAAACAGGGGCCAAAAACATTCAGTACTTC
-,-,TRBJ1-1,TRBV5-1,CASSLLSSAGTEAFF,TGCGCCAGCAGCTTGTTGTCGTCCGCCGGCACTGAAGCTTTCTTT
-,-,TRBJ2-3,TRBV18,CASSRSGVGTDTQYF,TGTGCCAGCTCACGAAGTGGAGTGGGCACAGATACGCAGTATTTT
TRBD1,-,TRBJ1-3,TRBV7-9,CASQRQGAGNTIYF,TGTGCCAGCCAGCGTCAGGGGGCTGGAAACACCATATATTTT
TRBD1,-,TRBJ2-7,TRBV28,CASRSPGTGGGYEQYF,TGTGCCAGCAGATCCCCCGGGACAGGGGGCGGCTACGAGCAGTACTTC
-,-,TRBJ1-5,TRBV19,CASSTDGLSNQPQHF,TGTGCCAGTAGTACCGACGGACTTAGCAATCAGCCCCAGCATTTT
-,-,TRBJ2-7,TRBV27,CASSLKPPLSGTSYEQYF,TGTGCCAGCAGTTTAAAGCCCCCCCTGAGCGGTACCTCCTACGAGCAGTACTTC
-,once,TRBJ1-3,TRBV5-4,CASSSLRGDTIYF,TGTGCCAGCAGCTCTCTTAGGGGAGACACCATATATTTT
TRBD2,-,TRBJ2-3,TRBV10-3,CAISPGLAGVADTQYF,TGTGCCATCAGCCCGGGACTAGCGGGAGTAGCTGATACGCAGTATTTT
TRBD2,-,TRBJ2-2,TRBV30,CAAGEEVIGELFF,TGTGCAGCGGGAGAAGAAGTTATCGGGGAGCTGTTTTTT
TRBD2,-,TRBJ2-7,TRBV19,CASSISGTSGSSYEQYF,TGTGCCAGTAGTATATCCGGGACTAGCGGTTCCTCCTACGAGCAGTACTTC
-,-,TRBJ1-5,TRBV7-6,CASGDPEEPQHF,TGTGCCAGCGGTGACCCGGAGGAGCCCCAGCATTTT
TRBD1,-,TRBJ1-4,TRBV28,CASSITGGTNEKLFF,TGTGCCAGCAGTATCACAGGGGGGACTAATGAAAAACTGTTTTTT
-,-,TRBJ1-5,TRBV7-9,CASSSQNQPQHF,TGTGCCAGCAGCTCCCAAAATCAGCCCCAGCATTTT
-,-,TRBJ2-7,TRBV18,CASSPGASYEQYF,TGTGCCAGCTCACCAGGGGCGTCCTACGAGCAGTACTTC
TRBD1,-,TRBJ2-3,TRBV5-1,CASSLGTGYSTDTQYF,TGCGCCAGCAGCTTAGGGACAGGGTACAGCACAGATACGCAGTATTTT
-,-,TRBJ1-1,TRBV18,CASSSRGPEAFF,TGTGCCAGCTCATCAAGAGGTCCTGAAGCTTTCTTT
-,-,TRBJ2-7,TRBV28,CASRTPGTGRNEQYF,TGTGCCAGCAGAACCCCCGGGACGGGAAGGAACGAGCAGTACTTC
TRBD2,-,TRBJ2-1,TRBV7-2,CASSLTSGSNEQFF,TGTGCCAGCAGCCTGACTAGCGGGAGTAATGAGCAGTTCTTC
TRBD2,-,TRBJ2-7,TRBV11-2,CASSLDNAAGGLYEQYF,TGTGCCAGCAGCTTAGATAACGCAGCGGGAGGCCTCTACGAGCAGTACTTC
-,once,TRBJ1-3,TRBV28,CASSFHLDSSSGNTIYF,TGTGCCAGCAGTTTTCATCTTGACAGTAGCTCTGGAAACACCATATATTTT
TRBD1,-,TRBJ2-7,TRBV28,CASSRPGQNYEQYF,TGTGCCAGCAGTCGGCCGGGACAGAACTACGAGCAGTACTTC
-,-,TRBJ1-3,TRBV7-2,CASSSEGSSGNTIYF,TGTGCCAGCAGCTCCGAAGGGTCCTCTGGAAACACCATATATTTT
-,-,TRBJ1-2,TRBV28,CASSFGSGIGYTF,TGTGCCAGCAGTTTTGGGTCAGGGATAGGCTACACCTTC
-,-,TRBJ2-7,TRBV28,CASRATWTAYEQYF,TGTGCCAGCAGGGCAACTTGGACCGCCTACGAGCAGTACTTC